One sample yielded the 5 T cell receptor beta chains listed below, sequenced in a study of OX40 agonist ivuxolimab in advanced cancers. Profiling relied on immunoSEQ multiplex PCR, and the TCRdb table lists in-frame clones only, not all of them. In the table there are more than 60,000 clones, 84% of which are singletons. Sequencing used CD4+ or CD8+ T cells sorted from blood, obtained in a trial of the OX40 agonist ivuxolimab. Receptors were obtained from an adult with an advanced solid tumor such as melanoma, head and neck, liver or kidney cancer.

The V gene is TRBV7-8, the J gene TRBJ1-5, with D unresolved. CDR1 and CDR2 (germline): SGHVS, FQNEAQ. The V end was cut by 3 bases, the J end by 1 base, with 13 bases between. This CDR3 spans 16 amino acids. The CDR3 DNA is TGTGCCAGCAGCTTGACCCCCTCGCGGAGCAATCAGCCCCAGCATTTT. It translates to CASSLTPSRSNQPQHF.

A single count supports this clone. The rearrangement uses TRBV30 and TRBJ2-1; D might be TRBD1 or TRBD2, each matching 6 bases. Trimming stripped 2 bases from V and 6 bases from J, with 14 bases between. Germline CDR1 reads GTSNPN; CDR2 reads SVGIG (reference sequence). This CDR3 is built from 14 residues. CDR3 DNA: TGTGCCTGGAGTTTAACGGGGGCATTCAATGAGCAGTTCTTC. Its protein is CAWSLTGAFNEQFF.

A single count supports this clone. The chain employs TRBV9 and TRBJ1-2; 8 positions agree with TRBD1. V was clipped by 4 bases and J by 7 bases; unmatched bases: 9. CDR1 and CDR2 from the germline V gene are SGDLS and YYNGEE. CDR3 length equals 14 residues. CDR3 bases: TGTGCCAGCAGCCCTTCGCGACAGGGGACTGGCTACACCTTC. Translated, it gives CASSPSRQGTGYTF. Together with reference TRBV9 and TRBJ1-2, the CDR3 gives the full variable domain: DSGVTQTPKHLITATGQRVTLRCSPRSGDLSVYWYQQSLDQGLQFLIQYYNGEERAKGNILERFSAQQFPDLHSELNLSSLELGDSALYFCASSPSRQGTGYTFGSGTRLTVV.

Written as DNA, the CDR3 is TGCGCCAGCAGCTTGGAAGCAGTTAGCTACGAGCAGTACTTC. Residues: CASSLEAVSYEQYF. The rearrangement uses TRBV5-1 and TRBJ2-7; no firm D call. Between the trimmed V and J ends, which lost 0 bases and 3 bases, there was a span of 10 bases. In germline, CDR1 is SGHRS, CDR2 YFSETQ. This CDR3 has 14 amino acids.

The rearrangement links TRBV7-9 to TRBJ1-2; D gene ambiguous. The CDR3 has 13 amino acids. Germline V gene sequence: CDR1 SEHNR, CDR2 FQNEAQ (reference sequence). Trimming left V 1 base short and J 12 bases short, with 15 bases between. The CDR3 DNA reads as TGTGCCAGCAGCTTAGGCCCGCAGGCAACCCACACCTTC. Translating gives CASSLGPQATHTF.